This TCR beta chain was retrieved from a study of blood T cell repertoires in COVID-19. The wider study: The United States, Italy and Spain were the sources of the acute and convalescent COVID-19 samples.

Original processing notes: Reference gene primers were amplified, and this amplification served to estimate nucleated cell counts. The data were produced by immunoSEQ multiplex PCR, yet TCRdb's version contains in-frame clones alone and is incomplete. V and J calls and clone size are copied from that table; D and trimming were computed from the DNA. The sample lists about 330,000 clones, 92% occurring once. Cohort assignment relied on participant-reported clinical history. Recovered status in Cohort 3 required two negative PCRs, clearance, or symptom resolution. The germline V gene has CDR1 SQVTM and CDR2 ANQGSEA. There are 13 residues in the CDR3. V dropped 4 bases and J dropped 2 bases, with 10 bases sitting between them.

The chain is built from TRBV29-1 and TRBJ2-3; tentative D call: TRBD2 (6 bases). This TCR came from a woman aged 30 to 39 who had recovered from COVID-19. Sequenced material: PBMCs or T cells enriched from blood (not recorded which). CDR3 in DNA: TGCAGCGTTGGTAGCGGTTACACAGATACGCAGTATTTT. This gives the protein CSVGSGYTDTQYF.